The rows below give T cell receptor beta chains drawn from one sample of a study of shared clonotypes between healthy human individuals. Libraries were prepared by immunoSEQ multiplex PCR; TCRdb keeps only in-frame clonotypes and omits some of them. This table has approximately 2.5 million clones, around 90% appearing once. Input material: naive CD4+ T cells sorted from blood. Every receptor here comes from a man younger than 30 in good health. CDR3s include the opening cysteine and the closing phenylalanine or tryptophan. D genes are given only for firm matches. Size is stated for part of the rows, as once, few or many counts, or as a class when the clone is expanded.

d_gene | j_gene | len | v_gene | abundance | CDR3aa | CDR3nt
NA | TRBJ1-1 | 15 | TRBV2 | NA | CASLYSPLGNTEAFF | TGTGCCAGCCTGTACAGCCCTCTTGGGAACACTGAAGCTTTCTTT
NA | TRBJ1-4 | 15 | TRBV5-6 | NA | CASTTNGKGNEKLFF | TGTGCCAGCACCACGAATGGGAAGGGTAATGAAAAACTGTTTTTT
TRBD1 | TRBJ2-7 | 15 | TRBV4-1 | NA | CASSQTGAGGGEQYF | TGCGCCAGCAGCCAGACGGGGGCAGGGGGCGGCGAGCAGTACTTC
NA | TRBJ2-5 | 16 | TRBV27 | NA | CASSLSRAGGEETQYF | TGTGCCAGCAGTTTATCGAGGGCAGGAGGGGAAGAGACCCAGTACTTC
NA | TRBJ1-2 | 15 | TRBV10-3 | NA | CAISPRTAGEEGYTF | TGTGCCATCAGTCCACGCACCGCAGGGGAAGAGGGCTACACCTTC
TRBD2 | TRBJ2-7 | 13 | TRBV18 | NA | CASSPGLAYEQYF | TGTGCCAGCTCCCCGGGACTAGCCTACGAGCAGTACTTC
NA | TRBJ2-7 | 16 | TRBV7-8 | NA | CASSSRVGTPHYEQYF | TGTGCCAGCAGCTCTAGAGTGGGGACACCTCACTACGAGCAGTACTTC
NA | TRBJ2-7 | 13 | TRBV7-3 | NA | CASSLGATDEQYF | TGTGCCAGCAGCTTAGGGGCCACCGACGAGCAGTACTTC
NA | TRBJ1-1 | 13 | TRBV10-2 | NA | CASSVAGNTEAFF | TGCGCCAGCAGTGTGGCAGGGAACACTGAAGCTTTCTTT
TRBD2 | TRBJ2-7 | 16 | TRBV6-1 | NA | CASSEPGGARPYEQYF | TGTGCCAGCAGTGAGCCCGGGGGGGCGCGACCCTACGAGCAGTACTTC
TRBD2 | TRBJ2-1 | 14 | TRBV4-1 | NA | CASGRRDYGDEQFF | TGCGCCAGCGGCCGCCGGGACTATGGCGATGAGCAGTTCTTC
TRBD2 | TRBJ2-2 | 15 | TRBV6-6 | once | CASSLGLAGAGELFF | TGTGCCAGCAGTCTGGGACTAGCGGGTGCCGGGGAGCTGTTTTTT
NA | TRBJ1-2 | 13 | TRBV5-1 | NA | CASTRVEGDGYTF | TGCGCCAGCACCCGGGTGGAGGGAGATGGCTACACCTTC
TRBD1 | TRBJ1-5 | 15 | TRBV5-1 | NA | CASSLEGAENQPQHF | TGCGCCAGCAGCTTAGAGGGGGCGGAAAATCAGCCCCAGCATTTT
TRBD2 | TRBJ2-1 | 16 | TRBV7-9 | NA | CASSLGGTAGVLEQFF | TGTGCCAGCAGCTTGGGGGGGACCGCGGGCGTCCTAGAGCAGTTCTTC
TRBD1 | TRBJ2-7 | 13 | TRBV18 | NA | CASSQGASYEQYF | TGTGCCAGCTCACAGGGGGCTTCTTACGAGCAGTACTTC
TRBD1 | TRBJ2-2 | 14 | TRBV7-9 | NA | CASSLTGGTGELFF | TGTGCCAGCAGCCTGACAGGGGGCACCGGGGAGCTGTTTTTT
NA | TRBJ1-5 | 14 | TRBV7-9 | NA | CASSYRESNQPQHF | TGTGCCAGCAGCTACAGGGAGAGCAATCAGCCCCAGCATTTT
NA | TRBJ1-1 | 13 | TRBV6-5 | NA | CASSQTRGTEAFF | TGTGCCAGCAGCCAGACGAGAGGAACTGAAGCTTTCTTT
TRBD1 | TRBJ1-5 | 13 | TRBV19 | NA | CASKQGLGQPQHF | TGTGCCAGTAAACAGGGGCTGGGGCAGCCCCAGCATTTT
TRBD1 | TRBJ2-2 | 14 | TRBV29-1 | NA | CSVKGQTITGELFF | TGCAGCGTAAAGGGACAGACAATCACCGGGGAGCTGTTTTTT
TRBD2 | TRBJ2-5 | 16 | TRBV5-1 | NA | CASSLLPSGSIETQYF | TGCGCCAGCAGCTTGCTACCTAGCGGGAGTATAGAGACCCAGTACTTC
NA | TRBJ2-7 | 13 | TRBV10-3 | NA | CAITETGSYEQYF | TGTGCCATCACCGAGACCGGGAGCTACGAGCAGTACTTC
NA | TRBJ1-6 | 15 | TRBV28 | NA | CASSFYSYYNSPLHF | TGTGCCAGCAGTTTTTACAGCTACTATAATTCACCCCTCCACTTT
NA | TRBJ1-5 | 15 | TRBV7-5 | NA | CARSFPRYSNQPQHF | TGTGCCAGAAGCTTCCCACGCTATAGCAATCAGCCCCAGCATTTT